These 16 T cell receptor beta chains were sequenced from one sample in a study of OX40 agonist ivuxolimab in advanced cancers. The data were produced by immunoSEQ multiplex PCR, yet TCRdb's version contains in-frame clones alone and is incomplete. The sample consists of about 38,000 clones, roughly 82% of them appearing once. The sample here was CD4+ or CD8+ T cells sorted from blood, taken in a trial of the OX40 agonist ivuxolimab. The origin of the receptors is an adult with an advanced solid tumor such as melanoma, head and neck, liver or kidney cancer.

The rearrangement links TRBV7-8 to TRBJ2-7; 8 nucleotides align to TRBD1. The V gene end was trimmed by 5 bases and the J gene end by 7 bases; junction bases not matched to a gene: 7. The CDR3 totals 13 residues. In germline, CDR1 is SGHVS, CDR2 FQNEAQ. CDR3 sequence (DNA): TGTGCCAGCAGCCCGGACAGGGTGCGAGAGCAGTACTTC. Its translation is CASSPDRVREQYF.

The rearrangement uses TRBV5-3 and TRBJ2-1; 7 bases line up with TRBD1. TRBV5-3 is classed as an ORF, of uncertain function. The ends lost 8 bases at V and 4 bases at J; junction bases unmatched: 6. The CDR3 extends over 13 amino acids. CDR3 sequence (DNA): TGTGCCAGCAAGGGGGCGGCTTACAATGAGCAGTTCTTC. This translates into CASKGAAYNEQFF.

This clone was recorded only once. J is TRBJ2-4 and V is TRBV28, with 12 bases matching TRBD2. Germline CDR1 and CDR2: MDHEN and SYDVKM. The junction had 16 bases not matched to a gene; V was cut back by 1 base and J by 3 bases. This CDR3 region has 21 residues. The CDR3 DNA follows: TGTGCCAGCAGTTTATTATTTCCCGGCGGACTAGCGGGATGGGGCAAAAACATTCAGTACTTC. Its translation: CASSLLFPGGLAGWGKNIQYF. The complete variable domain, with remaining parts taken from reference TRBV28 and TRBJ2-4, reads DVKVTQSSRYLVKRTGEKVFLECVQDMDHENMFWYRQDPGLGLRLIYFSYDVKMKEKGDIPEGYSVSREKKERFSLILESASTNQTSMYLCASSLLFPGGLAGWGKNIQYFGAGTRLSVL.

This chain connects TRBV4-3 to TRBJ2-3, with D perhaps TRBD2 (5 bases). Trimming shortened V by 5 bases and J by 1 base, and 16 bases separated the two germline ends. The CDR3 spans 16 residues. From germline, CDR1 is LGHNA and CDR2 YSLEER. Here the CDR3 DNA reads TGCGCCAGCAGCACAAGTAAGGGAGTCCGCACAGATACGCAGTATTTT. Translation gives CASSTSKGVRTDTQYF.

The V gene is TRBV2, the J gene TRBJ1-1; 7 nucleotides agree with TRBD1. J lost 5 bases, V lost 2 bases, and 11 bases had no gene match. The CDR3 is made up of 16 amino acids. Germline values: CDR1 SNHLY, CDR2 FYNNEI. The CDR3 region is CASSELRGGDRTEAFF. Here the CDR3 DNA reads TGTGCCAGCAGTGAACTTAGAGGGGGCGATCGTACTGAAGCTTTCTTT.

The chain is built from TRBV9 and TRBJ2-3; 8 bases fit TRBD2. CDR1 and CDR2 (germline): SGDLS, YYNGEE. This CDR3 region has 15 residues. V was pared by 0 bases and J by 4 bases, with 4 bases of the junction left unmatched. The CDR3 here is CASSVVGLGADTQYF. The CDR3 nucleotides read TGTGCCAGCAGCGTAGTGGGACTAGGGGCAGATACGCAGTATTTT.

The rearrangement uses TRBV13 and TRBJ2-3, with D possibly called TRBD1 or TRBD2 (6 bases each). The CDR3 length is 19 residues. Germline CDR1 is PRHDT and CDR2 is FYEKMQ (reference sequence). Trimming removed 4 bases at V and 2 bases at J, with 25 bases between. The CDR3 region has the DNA TGTGCCAGCAGCTGGGGTGGGGGGCCTCCGCCGACACCCACAGATACGCAGTATTTT. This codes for CASSWGGGPPPTPTDTQYF. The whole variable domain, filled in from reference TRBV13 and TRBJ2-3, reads AAGVIQSPRHLIKEKRETATLKCYPIPRHDTVYWYQQGPGQDPQFLISFYEKMQSDKGSIPDRFSAQQFSDYHSELNMSSLELGDSALYFCASSWGGGPPPTPTDTQYFGPGTRLTVL.

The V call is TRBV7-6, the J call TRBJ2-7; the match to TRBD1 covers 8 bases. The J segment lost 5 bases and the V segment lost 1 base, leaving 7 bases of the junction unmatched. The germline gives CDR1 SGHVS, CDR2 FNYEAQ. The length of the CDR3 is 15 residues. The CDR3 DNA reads TGTGCCAGCAGCTTAGTTCCGGACAGGGCCAACGAGCAGTACTTC. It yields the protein CASSLVPDRANEQYF.

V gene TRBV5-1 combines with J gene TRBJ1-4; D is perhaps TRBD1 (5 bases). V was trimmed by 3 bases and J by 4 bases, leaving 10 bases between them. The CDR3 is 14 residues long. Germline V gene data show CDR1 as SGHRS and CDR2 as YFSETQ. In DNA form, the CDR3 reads TGCGCCAGCAGCTCCGGGACTTTTAATGAAAAACTGTTTTTT. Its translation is CASSSGTFNEKLFF.

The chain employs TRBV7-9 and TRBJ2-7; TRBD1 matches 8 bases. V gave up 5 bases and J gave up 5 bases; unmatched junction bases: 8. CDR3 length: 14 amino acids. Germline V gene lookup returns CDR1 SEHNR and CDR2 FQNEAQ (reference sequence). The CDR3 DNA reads TGTGCCAGCAGCCAGAGACAGGGGTCGGACGAGCAGTACTTC. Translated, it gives CASSQRQGSDEQYF.

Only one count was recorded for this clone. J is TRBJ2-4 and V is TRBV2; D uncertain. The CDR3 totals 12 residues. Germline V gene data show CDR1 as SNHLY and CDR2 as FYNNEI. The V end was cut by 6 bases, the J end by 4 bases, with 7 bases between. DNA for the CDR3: TGTGCCAGCAGGGAGATAAAAAACATTCAGTACTTC. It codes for CASREIKNIQYF.

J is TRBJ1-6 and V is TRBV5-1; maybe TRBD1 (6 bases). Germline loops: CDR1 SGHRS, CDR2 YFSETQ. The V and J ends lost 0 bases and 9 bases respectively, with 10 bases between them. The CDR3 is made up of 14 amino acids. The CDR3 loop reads CASSLDRAPSPLHF. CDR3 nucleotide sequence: TGCGCCAGCAGCTTGGACAGGGCCCCTTCACCCCTCCACTTT.

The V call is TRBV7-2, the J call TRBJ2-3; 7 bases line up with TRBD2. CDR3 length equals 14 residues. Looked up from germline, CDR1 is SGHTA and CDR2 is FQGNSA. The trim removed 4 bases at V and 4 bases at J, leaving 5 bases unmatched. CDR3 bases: TGTGCCAGCAGCTCGACTGGGGGGGCAGATACGCAGTATTTT. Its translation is CASSSTGGADTQYF.

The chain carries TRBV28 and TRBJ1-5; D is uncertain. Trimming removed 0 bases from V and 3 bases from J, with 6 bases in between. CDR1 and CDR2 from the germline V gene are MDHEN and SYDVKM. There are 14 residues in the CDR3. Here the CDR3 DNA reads TGTGCCAGCAGTTTATGGGCAGACAATCAGCCCCAGCATTTT. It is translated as CASSLWADNQPQHF.

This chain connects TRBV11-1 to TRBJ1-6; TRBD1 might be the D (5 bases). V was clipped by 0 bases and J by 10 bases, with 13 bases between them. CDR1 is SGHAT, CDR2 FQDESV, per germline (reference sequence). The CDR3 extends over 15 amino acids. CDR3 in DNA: TGTGCCAGCAGCTTAGCACCGGGACGAGAATCACCCCTCCACTTT. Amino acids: CASSLAPGRESPLHF. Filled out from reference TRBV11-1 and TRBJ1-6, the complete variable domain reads EAEVAQSPRYKITEKSQAVAFWCDPISGHATLYWYRQILGQGPELLVQFQDESVVDDSQLPKDRFSAERLKGVDSTLKIQPAELGDSAMYLCASSLAPGRESPLHFGNGTRLTVT.

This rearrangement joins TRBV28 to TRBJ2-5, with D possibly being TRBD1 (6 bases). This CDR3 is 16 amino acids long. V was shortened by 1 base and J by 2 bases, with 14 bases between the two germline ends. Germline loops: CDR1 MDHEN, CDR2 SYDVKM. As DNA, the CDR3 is TGTGCCAGCAGTTTATTCAGGGGCCCATCTCAAGAGACCCAGTACTTC. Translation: CASSLFRGPSQETQYF.